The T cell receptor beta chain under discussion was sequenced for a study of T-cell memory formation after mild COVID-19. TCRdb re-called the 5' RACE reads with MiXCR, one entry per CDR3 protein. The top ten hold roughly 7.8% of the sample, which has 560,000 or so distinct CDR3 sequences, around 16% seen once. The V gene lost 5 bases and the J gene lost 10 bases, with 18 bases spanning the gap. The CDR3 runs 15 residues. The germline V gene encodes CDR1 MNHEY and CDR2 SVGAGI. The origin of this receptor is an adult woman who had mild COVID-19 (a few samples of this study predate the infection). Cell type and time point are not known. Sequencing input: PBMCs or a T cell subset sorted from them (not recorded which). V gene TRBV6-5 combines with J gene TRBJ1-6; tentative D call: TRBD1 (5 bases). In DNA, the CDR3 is TGTGCCAGCAGTCACCTGAGGGACCCTTCATCACCCCTCCACTTT. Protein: CASSHLRDPSSPLHF.